This is a list of T cell receptor beta chains from one sample in a study of cytomegalovirus exposure and HLA in healthy donors. Some clones are missing from TCRdb's copy, which holds only in-frame ones; the method was immunoSEQ multiplex PCR. The data show 100,000 to 150,000 clones, with 70% to 80% seen just once and approximately 2.9% held by the top ten. The sequenced material came from PBMCs. These receptors all come from a human donor in good health. Both conserved end residues are part of each CDR3. D genes are given only for firm matches. A row's size may be missing; if present it is once, few, many or a size class.

V gene	clone size	J gene	D gene	CDR3 DNA	CDR3 protein
TRBV25-1	-	TRBJ2-7	-	TGTGCCAGCAGTGCTAGGGACTGGACCGCCTACGAGCAGTACTTC	CASSARDWTAYEQYF
TRBV5-6	-	TRBJ2-7	TRBD1	TGTGCCAGCAGCAGACAGGGCCCTTACGAGCAGTACTTC	CASSRQGPYEQYF
TRBV9	-	TRBJ2-7	-	TGTGCCAGCAGCGCCAATACGGCCACAGGCATCTACGAGCAGTACTTC	CASSANTATGIYEQYF
TRBV6-1	-	TRBJ2-1	-	TGTGCCAGCAATGCCAGACTCTACAATGAGCAGTTCTTC	CASNARLYNEQFF
TRBV7-9	-	TRBJ1-2	TRBD1	TGTGCCAGCAGCTCAGTGGGGACAGGGGTGTACTATGGCTACACCTTC	CASSSVGTGVYYGYTF
TRBV6-5	-	TRBJ1-1	-	TGTGCCAGCAGGCGATCCCCTGGTTCTGAAGCTTTCTTT	CASRRSPGSEAFF
TRBV5-4	-	TRBJ2-7	TRBD2	TGTGCCAGCAGCTTGGGGGGCGCGGGAGGGCCTGAAGAGCAGTACTTC	CASSLGGAGGPEEQYF
TRBV29-1	few	TRBJ2-5	-	TGCAGCGCTGGAGGGGAGACCCAGTACTTC	CSAGGETQYF
TRBV25-1	-	TRBJ2-3	-	TGTGCCAGCAGGGATCGAGGGCTAGCCCCAGATACGCAGTATTTT	CASRDRGLAPDTQYF
TRBV29-1	once	TRBJ1-2	-	TGCAGCGTTGACGCCACAGGTTGGGGGGAGCATGGCTACACCTTC	CSVDATGWGEHGYTF
TRBV29-1	-	TRBJ1-1	-	TGCAGCGTTCAACCGACAGACATTCGCACTGAAGCTTTCTTT	CSVQPTDIRTEAFF
TRBV7-6	-	TRBJ2-3	TRBD1	TGTGCCAGCAGCCGTACAGGGGTAGATACGCAGTATTTT	CASSRTGVDTQYF
TRBV7-7	-	TRBJ2-3	TRBD2	TGTGCTAGCAGCACTATCGGGCTAGCGGGGGGGCCTAGCACAGATACGCAGTATTTT	CASSTIGLAGGPSTDTQYF
TRBV7-3	-	TRBJ2-1	-	TGTGCCAGCAGCTTAGCAGGGATCAATGAGCAGTTCTTC	CASSLAGINEQFF
TRBV29-1	few	TRBJ1-2	-	TGCAGCGTTGGACAGCCCTATGGCTACACCTTC	CSVGQPYGYTF
TRBV29-1	-	TRBJ2-3	-	TGCAGCGTTGTGTACTCAACAGATACGCAGTATTTT	CSVVYSTDTQYF
TRBV6-1	-	TRBJ1-2	-	TGTGCCAGCAGTGAAGCGGGGGGGGGTTTCTTCGGTGGCTACACCTTC	CASSEAGGGFFGGYTF
TRBV10-3	once	TRBJ2-3	-	TGTGCCTCCCAGGGGACCAGCACAGATACGCAGTATTTT	CASQGTSTDTQYF
TRBV5-4	-	TRBJ2-5	-	TGTGCCAGCAGCACCGAGTTAAAAGAGACCCAGTACTTC	CASSTELKETQYF
TRBV7-6	-	TRBJ1-6	-	TGTGCCAGCAGCTTAGTCGCGGGGGGGGGCGGCTGGAATTCACCCCTCCACTTT	CASSLVAGGGGWNSPLHF
TRBV19	few	TRBJ1-2	TRBD1	TGTGCCGTCAGCGACAGGGTTAACCCCCGCTACACCTTC	CAVSDRVNPRYTF
TRBV10-3	-	TRBJ2-3	TRBD2	TGTGCCATCAGTGCGGGGGGGTTCACTTTCACAGATACGCAGTATTTT	CAISAGGFTFTDTQYF
TRBV27	-	TRBJ2-7	-	TGTGCCAGCCGGGACACAACCTACGAGCAGTACTTC	CASRDTTYEQYF
TRBV5-1	once	TRBJ1-1	-	TGCGCCAGCAGCTCACTCGGTGGGCGGAACACTGAAGCTTTCTTT	CASSSLGGRNTEAFF
TRBV7-2	-	TRBJ2-2	-	TGTGCCAGCAGCCAACTACCCGGGGAGCTGTTTTTT	CASSQLPGELFF
TRBV7-8	-	TRBJ1-5	TRBD1	TGTGCCAGCAGCACCCGACAGGGGTGGTATCAGCCCCAGCATTTT	CASSTRQGWYQPQHF
TRBV19	-	TRBJ1-5	TRBD1	TGTGCCAGTAGGCTCGCCGGGCAGGGGGCTTTTGGTCAGCCCCAGCATTTT	CASRLAGQGAFGQPQHF
TRBV27	-	TRBJ2-3	TRBD2	TGTGCCAGCAGTCCCGGGACTAGCGGCACAGATACGCAGTATTTT	CASSPGTSGTDTQYF
TRBV6-6	once	TRBJ2-1	TRBD1	TGTGCCAGCAGCCTTGACAGGGGGTGGGGAAATGAGCAGTTCTTC	CASSLDRGWGNEQFF
TRBV7-9	-	TRBJ2-5	TRBD1	TGTGCCAGCAGCTTAGGTGACAGGGACCAAGAGACCCAGTACTTC	CASSLGDRDQETQYF
TRBV19	few	TRBJ1-1	TRBD1	TGTGCCAGCGGAAGACAGGGATACACTGAAGCTTTCTTT	CASGRQGYTEAFF
TRBV7-2	-	TRBJ2-2	TRBD2	TGTGCCAGCAGCCAACGACTAGCGGGGGGTTCGAACACCGGGGAGCTGTTTTTT	CASSQRLAGGSNTGELFF
TRBV5-1	-	TRBJ1-1	TRBD1	TGCGCCAGCTCCAAGGCGACAGGGGGCACTGAAGCTTTCTTT	CASSKATGGTEAFF
TRBV9	-	TRBJ2-2	TRBD1	TGTGCCAGCAGCGTAGCCCCCCCCCTAACAGGGGGCGGCACCGGGGAGCTGTTTTTT	CASSVAPPLTGGGTGELFF
TRBV5-4	-	TRBJ1-1	-	TGTGCCAGCAGCCGGGGGGAAGGCGAAGCTTTCTTT	CASSRGEGEAFF
TRBV9	few	TRBJ2-2	-	TGTGCCAGCAGCGTCATCGGGAACACCGGGGAGCTGTTTTTT	CASSVIGNTGELFF
TRBV19	few	TRBJ2-7	TRBD1	TGTGCCAGTAGCCAGACCGGGACAGGGGTTTCGGAGCAGTACTTC	CASSQTGTGVSEQYF
TRBV4-3	-	TRBJ2-3	TRBD2	TGCGCCAGCAGCCAAGGGACTAGCGGGGGGGATACGCAGTATTTT	CASSQGTSGGDTQYF
TRBV7-9	-	TRBJ2-7	TRBD1	TGTGCCAGCAGCCTATCCGGGACAGGGGGCAGGGGGTACGAGCAGTACTTC	CASSLSGTGGRGYEQYF
TRBV27	-	TRBJ2-2	TRBD1	TGTGCCAGCAGTTTTGGGAGGGGGACAGGGCCGGCCGGGGAGCTGTTTTTT	CASSFGRGTGPAGELFF
TRBV2	-	TRBJ1-5	TRBD1	TGTGCCAGCACCAGGGACAGACTAAGCAATCAGCCCCAGCATTTT	CASTRDRLSNQPQHF
TRBV19	few	TRBJ2-2	-	TGTGCCAGCCAAGGGGGAGGGCCGGTTGGCTTGACCGGGGAGCTGTTTTTT	CASQGGGPVGLTGELFF
TRBV7-9	-	TRBJ2-1	-	TGTGCCAGCAGCCCACTAGCTTACAATGAGCAGTTCTTC	CASSPLAYNEQFF
TRBV5-6	few	TRBJ2-7	-	TGTGCCAGCAGCTTTACTTCGAGCCCCTACGAGCAGTACTTC	CASSFTSSPYEQYF
TRBV6-5	-	TRBJ1-1	-	TGTGCCACTTCTGGCGGGAGGCACACTGAAGCTTTCTTT	CATSGGRHTEAFF
TRBV25-1	many	TRBJ2-3	TRBD1	TGTGCCAGCAGTGAAATGACAGGGGGCACAGATACGCAGTATTTT	CASSEMTGGTDTQYF
TRBV4-2	-	TRBJ1-1	TRBD1	TGTGCCAGCAGCCAAGATCCCCCAGGGGGCGTTAAAGCTGAAGCTTTCTTT	CASSQDPPGGVKAEAFF
TRBV28	-	TRBJ2-3	-	TGTGCCAGCAGTTTAGGGCTACTCACAGATACGCAGTATTTT	CASSLGLLTDTQYF
TRBV29-1	-	TRBJ2-1	TRBD2	TGCAGCGTTGTGGCTAGCGGGAGGGGGGAGCAGTTCTTC	CSVVASGRGEQFF
TRBV11-1	-	TRBJ1-1	TRBD1	TGTGCCAGCAGCTTAGGGGACAGGGTGATGGTGAACACTGAAGCTTTCTTT	CASSLGDRVMVNTEAFF
TRBV7-8	few	TRBJ1-5	-	TGTGCCAGCAGCTTAGGCCAGGGAAGCAATCAGCCCCAGCATTTT	CASSLGQGSNQPQHF
TRBV5-6	-	TRBJ2-5	TRBD1	TGTGCCAGCATGGGACAGCTCCAAGAGACCCAGTACTTC	CASMGQLQETQYF
TRBV27	-	TRBJ2-3	TRBD2	TGTGCCAGCAGTAGACTAGCGTTTGGGGCAGATACGCAGTATTTT	CASSRLAFGADTQYF
TRBV19	-	TRBJ1-1	-	TGTGCCAGTAGTATTCTAGGACAGAACACTGAAGCTTTCTTT	CASSILGQNTEAFF
TRBV19	-	TRBJ2-1	-	TGTGCCAGTATAGATTGGCGTTCAGGAAGCTCCTACAATGAGCAGTTCTTC	CASIDWRSGSSYNEQFF
TRBV9	-	TRBJ1-2	-	TGTGCCAGCAGCGTAGACCAGGGCAGATATGGCTACACCTTC	CASSVDQGRYGYTF